The present T cell receptor (beta chain) was sequenced within a study of blood T cell repertoires in COVID-19. About the research overall: Acute and convalescent COVID-19 samples came from the United States, Italy and Spain. T cells, B-cell-depleted T cells, or PBMCs provided the cDNA or gDNA that served as material.

Per the original data handling: Counts of nucleated cells, estimated from reference gene primer amplification, were obtained. Measured with immunoSEQ multiplex PCR; TCRdb has only the in-frame clones, and not every one. For V, J and clone size, that table is used; D and trimming come from the DNA. The data show fewer than 250,000 clones, 88% seen once. V lost 5 bases, J lost 9 bases, and 14 bases lay in between. CDR1 is GTSNPN, CDR2 SVGIG, per germline (reference sequence). CDR3 length equals 12 residues. This clonotype was sampled from a man between 65 and 79 years old with acute or convalescent COVID-19. The rearrangement joins TRBV30 to TRBJ2-1; perhaps TRBD2 as D (7 bases). Sequencing input: peripheral blood. CDR3 in amino acids: CAWSKGGGEQFF. CDR3 sequence (DNA): TGTGCCTGGTCGAAAGGGGGGGGTGAGCAGTTCTTC.